This T cell receptor beta chain derives from a study of CD8 T cells in Susac syndrome. Germline lookup yields CDR1 SQVTM and CDR2 ANQGSEA. CDR3 length: 12 amino acids. V shed 7 bases and J shed 4 bases, with 13 bases lying between them. Random hexamers were used to reverse transcribe about 0.45 to 1 ug of RNA. TCRdb itself ran the immunoSEQ multiplex PCR reads through MiXCR, one entry per CDR3 protein. This sample has approximately 190,000 distinct CDR3 sequences, with approximately 94% found just once. This clonotype came up once. The sequence came from a human donor with Susac syndrome. The V call is TRBV29-1, the J call TRBJ1-1, with a weak D call TRBD1 (6 bases). Material: CD4+ T cells from PBMCs. CDR3 coding DNA: TGCAGCGAGGGGGTAAGCACCACTGAAGCTTTCTTT. It translates to CSEGVSTTEAFF.